This T cell receptor (beta chain) was sequenced for a study of shared clonotypes between healthy human individuals. The V gene's germline CDR1 is SGHDT and CDR2 YYEEEE. The CDR3 loop spans 15 amino acids. With 0 bases clipped from V and 1 base from J, the junction kept 2 bases outside the gene matches. Clones were read by immunoSEQ multiplex PCR, and TCRdb kept only the in-frame ones, dropping some. Counted here are around 1.9 million clones, 80% to 95% occurring once; the ten biggest clones make up over 1.5%. Naive CD8 isolation took CD45RO-negative cells positively selected for CCR7 and excluded terminally differentiated effector memory CD45RA+ cells. Each sample came from a Caucasian adult donor living in Nashville, Tennessee. Points on this clone: The same CDR3 can be traced to other DNA sequences in this sample.

This clonotype was obtained from a man between 18 and 35 years old in good health. Some clones in this sample may be carry-over from other donors' samples. The specimen was naive CD8+ T cells from PBMCs. V is TRBV5-6 and J is TRBJ2-7; 9 bases agree with TRBD2. In DNA form, the CDR3 reads TGTGCCAGCAGCTTGGGGCTAGCGGGGTCCTACGAGCAGTACTTC. Translated: CASSLGLAGSYEQYF.